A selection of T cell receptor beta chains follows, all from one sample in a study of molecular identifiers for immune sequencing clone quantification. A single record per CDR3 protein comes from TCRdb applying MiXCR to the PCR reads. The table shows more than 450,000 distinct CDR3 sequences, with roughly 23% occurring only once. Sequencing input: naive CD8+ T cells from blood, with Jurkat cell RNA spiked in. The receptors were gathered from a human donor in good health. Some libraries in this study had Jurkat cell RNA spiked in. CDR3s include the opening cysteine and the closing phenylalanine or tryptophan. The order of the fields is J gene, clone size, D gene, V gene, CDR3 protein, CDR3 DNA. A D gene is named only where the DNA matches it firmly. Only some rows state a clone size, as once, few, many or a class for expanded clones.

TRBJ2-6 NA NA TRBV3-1 CASSQERGSSGANVLTF TGTGCCAGCAGCCAAGAACGGGGGAGCTCTGGGGCCAACGTCCTGACTTTC
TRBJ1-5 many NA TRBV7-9 CASSLGGLGNQPQHF TGTGCCAGCAGCTTAGGGGGTTTGGGCAATCAGCCCCAGCATTTT
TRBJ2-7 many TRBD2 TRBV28 CASSLVKREGLKQYF TGTGCCAGCAGTTTAGTTAAGCGGGAGGGTTTGAAGCAGTACTTC
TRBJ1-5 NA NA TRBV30 CAWSIQGQPQHF TGTGCCTGGAGTATACAGGGTCAGCCCCAGCATTTT
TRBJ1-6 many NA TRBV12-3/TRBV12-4 CASSLEVRVTNSPLHF TGTGCCAGCAGTTTAGAGGTCAGGGTGACTAATTCACCCCTCCACTTT
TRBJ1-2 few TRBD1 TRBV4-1 CASSLGTGRRTSGYTF TGCGCCAGCAGCCTGGGGACAGGGCGACGTACGTCTGGCTACACCTTC
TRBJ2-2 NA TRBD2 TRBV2 CASSDRLAGLNTGELFF TGTGCCAGCAGTGACCGACTAGCGGGGCTGAACACCGGGGAGCTGTTTTTT
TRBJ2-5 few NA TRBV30 CAWSVQTGQETQYF TGTGCCTGGAGTGTACAGACAGGACAAGAGACCCAGTACTTC
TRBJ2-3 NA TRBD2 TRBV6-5 CASKTELAGADTQYF TGTGCCAGCAAAACCGAGCTAGCGGGAGCAGATACGCAGTATTTT
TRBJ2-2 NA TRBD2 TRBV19 CASSISGGPTGELFF TGTGCCAGTAGTATCAGCGGGGGGCCCACCGGGGAGCTGTTTTTT
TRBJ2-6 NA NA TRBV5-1 CASSLVHRTLSGANVLTF TGCGCCAGCAGCTTGGTTCACAGGACCCTCTCTGGGGCCAACGTCCTGACTTTC
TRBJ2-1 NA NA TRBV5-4 CASSLGRGYDEQFF TGTGCCAGCAGCTTGGGGCGGGGATACGATGAGCAGTTCTTC
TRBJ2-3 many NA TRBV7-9 CASSIRDGTYTDTQYF TGTGCCAGCAGCATTCGGGACGGTACATACACAGATACGCAGTATTTT
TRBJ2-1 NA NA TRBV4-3 CASSPGTNPYNEQFF TGCGCCAGCAGCCCGGGGACAAACCCCTACAATGAGCAGTTCTTC
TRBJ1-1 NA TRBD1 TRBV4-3 CASSQDSRGWNTEAFF TGCGCCAGCAGCCAAGATAGCAGGGGGTGGAACACTGAAGCTTTCTTT
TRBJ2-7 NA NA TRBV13 CASSLGGSAYDQYF TGTGCCAGCAGCTTAGGCGGGAGCGCCTACGATCAGTACTTC
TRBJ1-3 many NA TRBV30 CAWMPMTSGNTIYF TGTGCCTGGATGCCAATGACCTCTGGAAACACCATATATTTT
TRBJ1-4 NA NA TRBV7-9 CASSLADGGNERLFF TGTGCCAGCAGCTTAGCGGACGGCGGTAATGAAAGACTGTTTTTT
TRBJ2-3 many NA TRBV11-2 CASSLLDPSDTQYF TGTGCCAGCAGCTTACTTGACCCGTCGGATACGCAGTATTTT
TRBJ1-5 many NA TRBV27 CASSSRGLNQPQHF TGTGCCAGCAGTAGCCGGGGTCTAAATCAGCCCCAGCATTTT
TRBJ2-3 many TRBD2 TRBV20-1 CSASTPAGVAADTQYF TGCAGTGCTTCGACCCCAGCGGGAGTGGCTGCAGATACGCAGTATTTT
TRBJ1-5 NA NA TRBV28 CASRPRDTDTQHF TGTGCCAGCAGACCCCGGGACACAGATACGCAGCATTTT
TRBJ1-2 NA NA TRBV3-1 CASSQVQTGIDYGYTF TGTGCCAGCAGCCAAGTTCAAACAGGCATTGACTATGGCTACACCTTC
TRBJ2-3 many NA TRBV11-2 CASSLVGDTDTQYF TGTGCCAGCAGCTTAGTCGGAGACACAGATACGCAGTATTTT
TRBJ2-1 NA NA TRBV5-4 CASSLTLAKGNKFF TGTGCCAGCAGCCTCACCCTGGCGAAGGGAAATAAGTTCTTC
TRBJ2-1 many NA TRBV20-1 CSAIENGPRWSEQFF TGCAGTGCTATCGAAAACGGCCCACGATGGAGTGAGCAGTTCTTC
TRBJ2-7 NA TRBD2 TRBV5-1 CASSFVVAAGTSTYEQYF TGCGCCAGCAGCTTTGTGGTTGCGGCCGGGACTAGCACTTACGAGCAGTACTTC
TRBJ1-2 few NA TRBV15 CATSSTGLTGSNYGYTF TGTGCCACCAGCAGCACTGGATTGACAGGATCAAACTATGGCTACACCTTC
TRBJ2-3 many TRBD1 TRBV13 CASSHPTGESTDTQYF TGTGCCAGCAGCCACCCCACAGGGGAGAGCACAGATACGCAGTATTTT
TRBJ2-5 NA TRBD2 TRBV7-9 CASNSPRGLAEETQYF TGTGCCAGCAATTCCCCCCGGGGACTAGCGGAAGAGACCCAGTACTTC
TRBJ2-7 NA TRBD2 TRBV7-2 CASSLTSMSSYEQYF TGTGCCAGCAGCCTGACTAGCATGAGCTCCTACGAGCAGTACTTC
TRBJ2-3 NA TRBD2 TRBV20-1 CSARAPTSDSYTDTQYF TGCAGTGCTAGAGCGCCCACTAGCGATTCTTACACAGATACGCAGTATTTT
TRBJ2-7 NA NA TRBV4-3 CASSQGPLRDGYEQYF TGCGCCAGCAGCCAAGGACCACTGAGGGATGGCTACGAGCAGTACTTC
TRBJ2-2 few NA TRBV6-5 CASSQGPVPDTGELFF TGTGCCAGCAGTCAGGGCCCCGTCCCGGACACCGGGGAGCTGTTTTTT
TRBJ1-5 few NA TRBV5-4 CASSLAPGINQPQHF TGTGCCAGCAGCTTGGCACCGGGGATCAATCAGCCCCAGCATTTT
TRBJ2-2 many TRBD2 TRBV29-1 CSVGRLGRGMNTGELFF TGCAGCGTTGGACGATTGGGGCGGGGGATGAACACCGGGGAGCTGTTTTTT
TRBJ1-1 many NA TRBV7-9 CASSLPAGSPSLEAFF TGTGCCAGCAGCTTACCCGCTGGATCGCCTAGCCTCGAAGCTTTCTTT
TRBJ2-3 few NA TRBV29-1 CSVDNTDTQYF TGCAGCGTTGACAACACAGATACGCAGTATTTT
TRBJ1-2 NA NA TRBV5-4 CAGSNGAVPGYTF TGTGCCGGCAGCAATGGGGCCGTCCCAGGCTACACCTTC
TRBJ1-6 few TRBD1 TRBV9 CASSVGDSSPTLHF TGTGCCAGCAGCGTAGGGGACAGCAGTCCAACCCTCCACTTT
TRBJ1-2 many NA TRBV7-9 CASSSIPPSPYGYTF TGTGCCAGCAGCTCGATCCCCCCATCACCCTATGGCTACACCTTC
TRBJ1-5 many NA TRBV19 CASTYDPRGQPQHF TGTGCCAGTACCTATGACCCTAGGGGTCAGCCCCAGCATTTT
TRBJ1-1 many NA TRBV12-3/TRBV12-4 CASSTGPAIEAFF TGTGCCAGCAGCACGGGGCCGGCGATCGAAGCTTTCTTT
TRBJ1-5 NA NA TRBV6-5 CASSKSGGRNQPQHF TGTGCCAGCAGTAAATCCGGGGGACGCAATCAGCCCCAGCATTTT
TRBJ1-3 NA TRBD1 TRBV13 CASSLGGTGVYGNTIYF TGTGCCAGCAGCTTAGGTGGGACAGGAGTATATGGAAACACCATATATTTT
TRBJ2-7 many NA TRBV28 CASSLRLRPYEQYF TGTGCCAGCAGTTTGAGGCTCCGACCCTATGAGCAGTACTTC
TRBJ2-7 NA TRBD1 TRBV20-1 CSARVRDRYEQYF TGCAGTGCTAGAGTGAGGGACAGGTACGAGCAGTACTTC
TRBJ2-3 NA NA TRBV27 CASGPIGARDLGTQYF TGTGCCAGCGGGCCCATCGGAGCGCGGGATCTTGGTACGCAGTATTTT
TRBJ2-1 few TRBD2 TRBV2 CASYVGTSVQNEQFF TGTGCCAGCTACGTCGGGACTAGCGTCCAGAATGAGCAGTTCTTC
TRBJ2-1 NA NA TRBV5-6 CASSFSGTTYYEQFF TGTGCCAGCAGCTTTTCTGGGACCACCTATTATGAGCAGTTCTTC
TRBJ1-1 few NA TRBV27 CASSFTRSHEAFF TGTGCCAGCAGTTTTACCCGGTCTCATGAAGCTTTCTTT
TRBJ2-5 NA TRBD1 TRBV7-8 CASSLPTGEDSETQYF TGTGCCAGCAGCTTACCGACAGGGGAGGATTCGGAGACCCAGTACTTC
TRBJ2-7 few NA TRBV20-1 CSARDTSSYEQYF TGCAGTGCCCGGGACACGAGCTCCTACGAGCAGTACTTC
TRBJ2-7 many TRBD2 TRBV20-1 CSAETSEIDYEQYF TGCAGTGCTGAGACTAGCGAGATTGACTACGAGCAGTACTTC